This T cell receptor beta chain was documented in a study of graft-versus-host responses after intestinal transplantation. As for the study in general: Following induction with anti-thymocyte globulin, all recipients were given tacrolimus and steroids for around three years.

For this clone: What it binds is not known.

Assay: immunoSEQ multiplex PCR; the TCRdb copy retains only in-frame clones and omits some. The repertoire includes tens of thousands of clones, 90% to 95% of them detected once, and less than 0.25% sits in the top ten. CDR1 and CDR2 (germline): SGHTA, FQGNSA. The length of the CDR3 is 14 residues. V dropped 5 bases and J dropped 3 bases, with 12 bases sitting between them. This sequence was found in a human donor who was the organ donor for an intestinal transplant. The J gene is TRBJ2-3, the V gene TRBV7-2; the D gene is possibly TRBD1 (5 bases). This material consisted of unstimulated CD8+ T cells sorted from spleen or lymph node cells, taken before transplant. For the CDR3, the DNA is TGTGCCAGCAGCCCAATCGCAGGGACAGATACGCAGTATTTT. Its protein is CASSPIAGTDTQYF.